The rows below give T cell receptor beta chains drawn from one sample of a study of control samples from healthy donors and cancer patients. This table comes from immunoSEQ multiplex PCR, and its TCRdb copy is limited to in-frame clones, with some not included. The sample contains 98,000 or so clones, approximately 84% of which appear only once. Sequenced input: blood. Source of these receptors: a man younger than 30 in good health. Each CDR3 is given with its conserved first and last residue. D genes are given only for firm matches. Size tells how often a clone was seen (once, few, many) or the class of an expanded clone, and some rows leave it out.

V gene	J gene	clone size	D gene	CDR3 DNA	CDR3 protein
TRBV3-1/TRBV3-2	TRBJ1-6	.	.	TGTGCCAGCAGCCACCGGCCCTATAATTCACCCCTCCACTTT	CASSHRPYNSPLHF
TRBV3-1/TRBV3-2	TRBJ1-2	.	.	TGTGCCAGCCGCCCAAGCTTGGCTGGTAGGGGTTCATATGGCTACACCTTC	CASRPSLAGRGSYGYTF
TRBV28	TRBJ2-7	once	.	TGTGCCAGCAGTTTAAGTCATAAGAGGTACGAGCAGTACTTC	CASSLSHKRYEQYF
TRBV9	TRBJ2-5	.	TRBD1	TGTGCCAGCAGCGTCCAGGACAGGCCTTGGCAGGGAGAGACCCAGTACTTC	CASSVQDRPWQGETQYF
TRBV7-9	TRBJ2-2	.	.	TGTGCCAGCAGCTTAGTCGGGGCGCACACCGGGGAGCTGTTTTTT	CASSLVGAHTGELFF
TRBV2	TRBJ2-7	.	.	TGTGCCAGCATATCGACATCCCTTAACCCCACCTACGAGCAGTACTTC	CASISTSLNPTYEQYF
TRBV2	TRBJ2-7	.	TRBD1	TGTGCCACATGGGGGGAGACAGGGGACTACGAGCAGTACTTC	CATWGETGDYEQYF
TRBV15	TRBJ1-2	.	.	TGTGCCACCAGCAGAGGAAATGGAACAGGCCCCTATGGCTACACCTTC	CATSRGNGTGPYGYTF
TRBV10-3	TRBJ2-5	.	TRBD2	TGTGCCATCAGTGACCCGGGACCGGGGGCAAGGCGGGGGGCCCCTCAAGAGACCCAGTACTTC	CAISDPGPGARRGAPQETQYF
TRBV5-1	TRBJ1-6	.	.	TGCGCCAGCAGCTTGACGGAGAACTCACCCCTCCACTTT	CASSLTENSPLHF
TRBV30	TRBJ1-2	.	.	TGTGCCTGGAGTAAGCAGGGAAACTATGGCTACACCTTC	CAWSKQGNYGYTF
TRBV7-2	TRBJ2-1	.	TRBD2	TGTGCCAGCCGAAGGACTAGCGGGGGGGCTAGAAATGAGCAGTTCTTC	CASRRTSGGARNEQFF
TRBV24-1	TRBJ2-5	.	.	TGTGCCACCAGTGATTCAAGTGGTGAGAGGAGGGAGACCCAGTACTTC	CATSDSSGERRETQYF
TRBV11-3	TRBJ2-1	once	TRBD1	TGTGCCAGCAGTTCCAAGCAGGACAGGGGAAATGAGCAGTTCTTC	CASSSKQDRGNEQFF
TRBV5-6	TRBJ2-7	.	.	TGTGCCAGCAGCTCCGGACCAGAAGCCCGCGAGCAGTACTTC	CASSSGPEAREQYF
TRBV4-1	TRBJ1-1	.	TRBD1	TGCGCCAGCAGCCAAGATATTGGACAGGGAGGCATGAACACTGAAGCTTTCTTT	CASSQDIGQGGMNTEAFF
TRBV4-1	TRBJ2-5	.	TRBD2	TGCGCCAGCAGCCAATTTTCGGGGGGGCAAGAGACCCAGTACTTC	CASSQFSGGQETQYF
TRBV12-5	TRBJ2-6	.	TRBD2	TGTGCTAGTGGTTTGGAATACCGGGACAGTGGACTAGCGGGTTCCATTGGGGCCAACGTCCTGACTTTC	CASGLEYRDSGLAGSIGANVLTF
TRBV2	TRBJ2-3	.	.	TGTGCCAGCAGTGAAACTAGCCGCGCGCAGTATTTT	CASSETSRAQYF
TRBV6-2/TRBV6-3	TRBJ1-2	.	.	TGTGCCAGCAGTTACTCACACTATGGCTACACCTTC	CASSYSHYGYTF
TRBV12-3/TRBV12-4	TRBJ2-1	.	.	TGTGCCAGCTCCCTTATAGCGTTGAATGAGCAGTTCTTC	CASSLIALNEQFF
TRBV5-4	TRBJ2-3	.	.	TGTGCCAGCAGCTTGGGAGTCGGGGATCCCCAGTATTTT	CASSLGVGDPQYF